This T cell receptor (beta chain) was recorded in a study of response to subunit inactivated influenza vaccine. Study outcomes and limitations: Authors suggested seasonal influenza vaccinations each recruit few new T cells.

This clonotype was seen only a few times. As yet, its antigen is unknown. Trimming removed 6 bases from V and 3 bases from J; junction bases left unmatched: 5. The germline V gene encodes CDR1 MNHEY and CDR2 SVGEGT. There are 14 residues in the CDR3. Via MiXCR, TCRdb re-called the RT-PCR reads, giving one row per CDR3 protein. The sample includes around 320,000 distinct CDR3 sequences, approximately 20% seen only once; the top ten take about 9.4%. The gene calls are TRBV6-2 or TRBV6-3 and TRBJ2-7; 10 nucleotides match TRBD2. Source: PBMCs from blood, taken less than 22 months after vaccination. This TCR derives from a man between 45 and 75 years old who received an inactivated influenza vaccine. The CDR3 here is CASSLAGDNYEQYF. The CDR3 region has the DNA TGTGCCAGCAGCCTAGCGGGGGATAACTACGAGCAGTACTTC.